The 22 T cell receptor beta chains given below trace back to one sample, sequenced in a study of cytomegalovirus exposure and HLA in healthy donors. Researchers ran the PCR with 60 Vbeta and 13 Jbeta primers. Method: immunoSEQ multiplex PCR; TCRdb's copy keeps in-frame clones and lacks some. The table shows around 99,000 clones, with around 74% occurring only once. Sequencing used PBMCs. These receptors came from a woman between 35 and 50 years old in good health and CMV-seropositive.

The J gene is TRBJ1-5, the V gene TRBV4-3; tentatively, D is TRBD1 (6 bases). Germline CDR1 reads LGHNA; CDR2 reads YSLEER. CDR3 size: 16 residues. Trimming pared 0 bases from V and 4 bases from J, leaving 13 bases between. CDR3 bases: TGCGCCAGCAGCCAAGAAAGTGGGGGCGCGAATCAGCCCCAGCATTTT. It specifies CASSQESGGANQPQHF.

This clone was observed a single time. The chain combines TRBV11-2 with TRBJ2-5; perhaps TRBD1 as D (6 bases). With 3 bases removed from V and 5 bases from J, the gap between germline ends came to 13 bases. Germline V gene lookup returns CDR1 SGHAT and CDR2 FQNNGV. The CDR3 extends over 14 amino acids. The CDR3 DNA reads TGTGCCAGCAGCTTCCAGGGGATCCGGGAGACCCAGTACTTC. The encoded protein is CASSFQGIRETQYF.

In this sample, this clone turned up once. The CDR3 DNA sequence: TGTGCCAGCTCCACAGGGGGCACTGAAGCTTTCTTT. It translates to CASSTGGTEAFF. J is TRBJ1-1 and V is TRBV11-3; 8 bases fit TRBD1. With 8 bases clipped from V and 4 bases from J, the junction kept 3 bases outside the gene matches. The CDR3 is made up of 12 amino acids. CDR1 SGHNT and CDR2 YENEEA come from the germline V gene. The full variable domain, completed using reference TRBV11-3 and TRBJ1-1, is EAGVVQSPRYKIIEKKQPVAFWCNPISGHNTLYWYLQNLGQGPELLIRYENEEAVDDSQLPKDRFSAERLKGVDSTLKIQPAELGDSAVYLCASSTGGTEAFFGQGTRLTVV.

This clone was observed a handful of times. This sequence joins TRBV5-6 and TRBJ1-4; D is undetermined. Trimming pared 1 base from V and 7 bases from J, leaving 5 bases between. The CDR3 has 12 residues. Germline CDR1 SGHDT, CDR2 YYEEEE. CDR3 residues: CASSLSGEKLFF. In DNA, the CDR3 is TGTGCCAGCAGCTTGTCGGGTGAAAAACTGTTTTTT.

V is TRBV19 and J is TRBJ1-2; TRBD1 matches 12 bases. This CDR3 spans 17 amino acids. The V gene's germline CDR1 is LNHDA and CDR2 SQIVND (reference sequence). The ends lost 5 bases at V and 4 bases at J; junction bases unmatched: 11. The chain's CDR3 is CASSDSSSGQGAYGYTF. CDR3 sequence (DNA): TGTGCCAGTAGTGATTCCTCGTCGGGACAGGGGGCCTATGGCTACACCTTC. Full variable domain (rest looked up from reference TRBV19 and TRBJ1-2): DGGITQSPKYLFRKEGQNVTLSCEQNLNHDAMYWYRQDPGQGLRLIYYSQIVNDFQKGDIAEGYSVSREKKESFPLTVTSAQKNPTAFYLCASSDSSSGQGAYGYTFGSGTRLTVV.

Notes on this clone: Other DNA sequences in this specimen translate into the identical CDR3. This rearrangement joins TRBV13 to TRBJ2-5; D is uncertain. Germline V CDR1 and CDR2: PRHDT, FYEKMQ (reference sequence). CDR3 length: 11 amino acids. V lost 3 bases to trimming and J lost 5 bases, with 4 bases between them. CDR3 DNA: TGTGCCAGCAGCTTCCAGGAGACCCAGTACTTC. Its translation: CASSFQETQYF.

V gene TRBV30 combines with J gene TRBJ1-2; TRBD1 matches 9 bases. V dropped 0 bases and J dropped 5; count of bases not matched to a gene: 4. This CDR3 spans 14 amino acids. Germline V gives CDR1 GTSNPN, CDR2 SVGIG (reference sequence). The CDR3 coding sequence is TGTGCCTGGAGTGTACAGGGGGCCGGTTATGGCTACACCTTC. Protein product: CAWSVQGAGYGYTF.

This chain connects TRBV9 to TRBJ2-3; possibly TRBD2 for D (6 bases). Trimming took 4 bases from V and 3 from J, leaving 12 bases between them. The CDR3 contains 14 residues. Germline lookup yields CDR1 SGDLS and CDR2 YYNGEE. The CDR3 nucleotides are TGTGCCAGCAGCCCGGGACTTTCTACAGATACGCAGTATTTT. Translated: CASSPGLSTDTQYF.

The V gene is TRBV11-3, the J gene TRBJ2-6; D uncertain. Trimming removed 5 bases at V and 0 bases at J, with 8 bases between. CDR3 length: 15 residues. The V gene's germline CDR1 is SGHNT and CDR2 YENEEA. DNA for the CDR3: TGTGCCAGCAGCGCGCCTAGCTCTGGGGCCAACGTCCTGACTTTC. Amino acids: CASSAPSSGANVLTF.

This clone was observed a few times. The rearrangement joins TRBV28 to TRBJ2-3, with D perhaps matching TRBD2 (5 bases). The CDR3 length is 16 residues. Trimming pared 6 bases from V and 1 base from J, leaving 17 bases between. Germline loops: CDR1 MDHEN, CDR2 SYDVKM. Here the CDR3 DNA reads TGTGCCAGCAGCGAGTACGGGGTCATGGGCACAGATACGCAGTATTTT. It translates to CASSEYGVMGTDTQYF.

The chain employs TRBV19 and TRBJ2-5; D is perhaps TRBD1 (5 bases). Gene TRBJ2-7 matches the end of the DNA better, so the J call may be wrong. Germline CDR1 is LNHDA and CDR2 is SQIVND (reference sequence). This CDR3 is 15 amino acids long. The CDR3 here is CASSQQAGLGNEQYF. The CDR3 region has the DNA TGTGCCAGTAGCCAGCAGGCAGGGCTTGGAAACGAGCAGTACTTC.

This chain uses TRBV25-1 with TRBJ2-6; 10 bases align to TRBD1. The V gene end was trimmed by 2 bases and the J gene end by 5 bases; junction bases not matched to a gene: 6. The CDR3 contains 17 residues. Germline assignment: CDR1 MGHDK and CDR2 SYGVNS. The CDR3 region is CASSEGRGQGRANVLTF. The CDR3 DNA follows: TGTGCCAGCAGTGAAGGTCGGGGACAGGGGAGGGCCAACGTCCTGACTTTC.

This rearrangement joins TRBV9 to TRBJ2-3; D gene ambiguous. The germline V and J ends were trimmed by 5 bases and 2 bases, with 12 bases remaining between them. Germline V lookup: CDR1 SGDLS, CDR2 YYNGEE. This CDR3 contains 14 residues. CDR3 nucleotides: TGTGCCAGCAGGGAACTATCCTTCACAGATACGCAGTATTTT. Amino acid sequence: CASRELSFTDTQYF.

The chain links TRBV27 to TRBJ2-5; perhaps TRBD2 as D (6 bases). Germline V gene data show CDR1 as MNHEY and CDR2 as SMNVEV (reference sequence). CDR3 length: 15 residues. Trimming cost V 3 bases and J 4 bases, with 15 bases left between them. The CDR3 loop reads CASSFTHGGGETQYF. DNA for the CDR3: TGTGCCAGCAGTTTTACCCACGGGGGAGGAGAGACCCAGTACTTC.

V gene TRBV6-1 combines with J gene TRBJ1-1, with a possible D match to TRBD1 (5 bases). There are 13 residues in the CDR3. Germline V gene data show CDR1 as MNHNS and CDR2 as SASEGT. Trimming removed 6 bases from V and 8 bases from J, with 16 bases in between. The CDR3 is CASSVDSTREAFF. The DNA of the CDR3 is TGTGCCAGCAGCGTCGACAGCACCCGGGAAGCTTTCTTT.

The chain employs TRBV5-1 and TRBJ1-1; D call uncertain. This CDR3 contains 16 residues. Per the germline V gene, CDR1 is SGHRS and CDR2 is YFSETQ. Trimming removed 6 bases at V and 0 bases at J, with 18 bases between. The CDR3 nucleotides are TGCGCCAGCAACGGTGAGTGCCCCCCCATGAACACTGAAGCTTTCTTT. This gives the protein CASNGECPPMNTEAFF.

V and J are TRBV2 and TRBJ1-1; tentative D call: TRBD1 (6 bases). The germline CDR1 and CDR2 sequences are SNHLY and FYNNEI. CDR3 length equals 14 residues. V was cut by 6 bases and J by 3 bases, with 14 bases left in between. The chain's CDR3 is CASRMTGIDTEAFF. The CDR3 DNA sequence: TGTGCCAGCAGGATGACAGGTATCGACACTGAAGCTTTCTTT.

The chain is built from TRBV5-1 and TRBJ2-2; the D is unclear. The CDR3 extends over 15 amino acids. Trimming took off 0 bases at V and 10 bases at J, with 16 bases between the two ends. The germline V gene has CDR1 SGHRS and CDR2 YFSETQ. CDR3 amino acids: CASSLGAQVSAELFF. The CDR3 nucleotides read TGCGCCAGCAGCTTGGGGGCCCAGGTCTCCGCGGAGCTGTTTTTT.

The rearrangement uses TRBV4-1 and TRBJ1-5; D unresolved. Germline CDR1 and CDR2: MGHRA and YSYEKL. V was trimmed by 0 bases and J by 1 base, leaving 13 bases between them. There are 17 residues in the CDR3. In DNA form, the CDR3 reads TGCGCCAGCAGCCAAGACCCTGTCGAGCACAGCAATCAGCCCCAGCATTTT. It translates to CASSQDPVEHSNQPQHF.

The rearrangement links TRBV9 to TRBJ2-5, with TRBD2 identical over 10 bases. Germline values: CDR1 SGDLS, CDR2 YYNGEE. V was pared by 3 bases and J by 1 base, with 3 bases of the junction left unmatched. The CDR3 is 15 residues long. The CDR3 nucleotides are TGTGCCAGCAGCGAGCGGGGGGGTTTCCAAGAGACCCAGTACTTC. It encodes CASSERGGFQETQYF.

The chain couples TRBV19 to TRBJ2-5, with TRBD1 identical over 7 bases. This CDR3 comprises 13 residues. The germline CDR1 and CDR2 sequences are LNHDA and SQIVND (reference sequence). Trimming removed 10 bases from V and 5 bases from J; junction bases left unmatched: 10. The CDR3 is CATSKQGTETQYF. The CDR3 bases are TGTGCCACCAGTAAACAGGGGACGGAGACCCAGTACTTC. Drawing the rest from reference TRBV19 and TRBJ2-5, the complete variable domain is DGGITQSPKYLFRKEGQNVTLSCEQNLNHDAMYWYRQDPGQGLRLIYYSQIVNDFQKGDIAEGYSVSREKKESFPLTVTSAQKNPTAFYLCATSKQGTETQYFGPGTRLLVL.

This clone was detected only once. V and J are TRBV7-3 and TRBJ1-1; D remains ambiguous. This CDR3 contains 13 residues. Trimming shortened V by 2 bases and J by 2 bases, and 6 bases separated the two germline ends. Per germline, CDR1 SGHTA and CDR2 FQGTGA. The CDR3 nucleotides are TGTGCCAGCAGCTTATCGGTAAACACTGAAGCTTTCTTT. It codes for CASSLSVNTEAFF.